The 7 T cell receptor beta chains below all came from one sample that was sequenced in a study of type 1 regulatory T cells. TCRdb reprocessed the reads with MiXCR, giving one entry per CDR3 protein. The profile covers fewer than 70,000 distinct CDR3 sequences, with 63% appearing a single time and about 8% taken by the ten largest. Their antigens are not known. The specimen sequenced was cultured T cells, either the whole culture or a sorted T cell fraction (not recorded which). Subset here: Tr1-enriched cell product generated in vitro against host alloantigens. These receptors came from a human donor in good health.

The genes are TRBV5-1 and TRBJ2-1; 15 bases match TRBD2. The CDR3 contains 16 residues. With V trimmed by 4 bases and J by 8 bases, 7 bases remained unmatched. Germline V CDR1 and CDR2: SGHRS, YFSETQ. The CDR3 sequence: CASSATGLAGGHEQFF. The CDR3 DNA sequence: TGCGCCAGCAGCGCCACGGGACTAGCGGGAGGCCATGAGCAGTTCTTC.

This clonotype was seen only once. The chain has TRBV10-3 and TRBJ2-6, with D perhaps matching TRBD1 (5 bases). V shed 11 bases and J shed 2 bases, with 22 bases lying between them. This CDR3 is built from 17 residues. Germline loops: CDR1 ENHRY, CDR2 SYGVKD. The CDR3 DNA follows: TGTGCCTCAGGGTCCGGGTATAAACCACCTGGGGCCAACGTCCTGACTTTC. This sequence encodes CASGSGYKPPGANVLTF.

V gene TRBV2 combines with J gene TRBJ1-5; D gene unclear. CDR3 length: 12 residues. Germline loops: CDR1 SNHLY, CDR2 FYNNEI. The ends were cut back, 2 bases at V and 8 bases at J, with 7 bases in the middle. In nucleotides, the CDR3 is TGTGCCAGCAGTGAATTCCCGGAGCCCCAGCATTTT. Its translation is CASSEFPEPQHF.

This sequence joins TRBV20-1 and TRBJ2-7; 8 nucleotides agree with TRBD2. The CDR3 contains 13 residues. J gave up 4 bases and V 3 bases, and 5 bases lay outside the gene matches. In germline, CDR1 is DFQATT, CDR2 SNEGSKA (reference sequence). The CDR3 region is CSARPSGYYEQYF. The CDR3 DNA reads as TGCAGTGCTAGGCCTAGCGGGTATTACGAGCAGTACTTC.

This clonotype showed up just once. V usage is TRBV18 and J usage is TRBJ1-4; no clear D gene. Germline V gene data show CDR1 as KGHSH and CDR2 as LQKENI. The CDR3 is 13 amino acids. Deletions cut 3 bases from V and 8 bases from J, with 10 bases between. CDR3 nucleotides: TGTGCCAGCTCACCGGGTTCGAGCGAAAAACTGTTTTTT. Residues: CASSPGSSEKLFF.

The genes are TRBV6-2 or TRBV6-3 and TRBJ2-7, with 7 bases fitting TRBD1. CDR3 length: 15 amino acids. V shed 3 bases and J 2 bases; nucleotides not matched to a gene: 7. The V gene's germline CDR1 is MNHEY and CDR2 SVGEGT. In nucleotides, the CDR3 is TGTGCCAGCAGTTATCGGGACAGCCGTACCTACGAGCAGTACTTC. It specifies CASSYRDSRTYEQYF.

This clonotype rates as medium-sized. V and J are TRBV4-1 and TRBJ2-1, with 7 nucleotides matching TRBD1. CDR3 length: 15 amino acids. The junction had 6 bases not matched to a gene; V was cut back by 0 bases and J by 7 bases. Germline V gene sequence: CDR1 MGHRA, CDR2 YSYEKL. The CDR3: CASSQDQTGWNEQFF. The CDR3 coding sequence is TGCGCCAGCAGCCAAGATCAGACAGGGTGGAATGAGCAGTTCTTC.